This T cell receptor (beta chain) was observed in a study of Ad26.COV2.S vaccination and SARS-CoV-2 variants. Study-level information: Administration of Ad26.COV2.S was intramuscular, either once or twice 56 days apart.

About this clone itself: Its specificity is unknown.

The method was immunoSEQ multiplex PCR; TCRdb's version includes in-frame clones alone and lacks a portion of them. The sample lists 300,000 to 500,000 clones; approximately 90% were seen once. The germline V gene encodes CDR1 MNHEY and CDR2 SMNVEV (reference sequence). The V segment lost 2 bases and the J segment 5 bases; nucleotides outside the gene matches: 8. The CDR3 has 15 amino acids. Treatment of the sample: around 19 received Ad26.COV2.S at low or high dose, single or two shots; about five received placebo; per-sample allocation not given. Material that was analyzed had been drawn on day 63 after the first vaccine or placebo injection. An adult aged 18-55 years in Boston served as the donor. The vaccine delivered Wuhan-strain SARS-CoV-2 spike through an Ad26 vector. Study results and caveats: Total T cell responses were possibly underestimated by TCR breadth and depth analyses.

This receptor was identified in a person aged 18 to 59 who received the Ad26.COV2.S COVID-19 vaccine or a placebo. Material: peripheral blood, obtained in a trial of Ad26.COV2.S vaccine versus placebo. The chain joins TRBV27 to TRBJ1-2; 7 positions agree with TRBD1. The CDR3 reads CASSLRGGAWYGYTF. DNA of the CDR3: TGTGCCAGCAGTTTAAGAGGGGGCGCTTGGTATGGCTACACCTTC.